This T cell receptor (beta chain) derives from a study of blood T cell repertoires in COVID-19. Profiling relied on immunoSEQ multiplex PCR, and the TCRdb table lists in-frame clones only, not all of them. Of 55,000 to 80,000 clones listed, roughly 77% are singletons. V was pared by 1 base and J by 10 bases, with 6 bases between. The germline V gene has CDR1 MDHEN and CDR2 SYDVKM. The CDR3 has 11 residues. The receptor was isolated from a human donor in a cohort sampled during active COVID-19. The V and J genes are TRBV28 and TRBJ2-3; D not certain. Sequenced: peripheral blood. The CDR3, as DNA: TGTGCCAGCAGTTTATATGAGGCGCAGTATTTT. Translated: CASSLYEAQYF. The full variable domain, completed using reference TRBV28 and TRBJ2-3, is DVKVTQSSRYLVKRTGEKVFLECVQDMDHENMFWYRQDPGLGLRLIYFSYDVKMKEKGDIPEGYSVSREKKERFSLILESASTNQTSMYLCASSLYEAQYFGPGTRLTVL.